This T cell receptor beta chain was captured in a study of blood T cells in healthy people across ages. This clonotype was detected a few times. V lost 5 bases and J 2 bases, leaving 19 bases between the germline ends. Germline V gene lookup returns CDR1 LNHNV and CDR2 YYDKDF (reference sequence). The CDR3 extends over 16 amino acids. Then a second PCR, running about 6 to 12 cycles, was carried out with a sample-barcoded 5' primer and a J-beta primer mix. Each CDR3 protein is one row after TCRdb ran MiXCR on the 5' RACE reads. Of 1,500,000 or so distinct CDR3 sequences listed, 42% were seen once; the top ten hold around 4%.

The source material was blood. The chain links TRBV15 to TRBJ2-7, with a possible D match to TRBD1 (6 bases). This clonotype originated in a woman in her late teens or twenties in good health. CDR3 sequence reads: CATSPQGREEAYEQYF. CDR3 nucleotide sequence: TGTGCCACCAGCCCACAGGGCCGGGAAGAGGCCTACGAGCAGTACTTC.